Each of the 28 T cell receptor beta chains below was sequenced from the same sample in a study of CD8+ T cells in alopecia areata. It was cDNA, reverse transcribed from extracted RNA, that served as the sequencing template. Sequenced by immunoSEQ multiplex PCR; TCRdb stores in-frame clones only, minus some. The sample lists 120,000 or so clones; under 65% were seen once. Treatment described: oral pan-JAK inhibitor, 5-10 mg twice daily. This specimen consisted of CD4+ T cells sorted from blood, obtained at week 4, from a patient treated with tofacitinib. All receptors come from a human donor with alopecia areata.

The sample holds a few counts of this clone. This chain connects TRBV29-1 to TRBJ1-3, with TRBD1 matching over 8 bases. Germline V gene sequence: CDR1 SQVTM, CDR2 ANQGSEA. The CDR3 is 15 amino acids. V lost 6 bases and J lost 2; bases outside the gene matches: 9. The CDR3: CSVGQGSGPGNTIYF. CDR3 DNA sequence: TGCAGCGTAGGACAGGGTTCCGGCCCTGGAAACACCATATATTTT.

The rearrangement joins TRBV25-1 to TRBJ1-2; 7 bases align to TRBD1. The CDR3 extends over 13 amino acids. Trimming at V came to 6 bases and at J to 4 bases, leaving 5 bases not matched to a gene. Looked up from germline, CDR1 is MGHDK and CDR2 is SYGVNS. The CDR3 DNA is TGTGCCAGCAGAAGACAGGGTGTCTATGGCTACACCTTC. It codes for CASRRQGVYGYTF.

V usage is TRBV18 and J usage is TRBJ2-2, with D possibly called TRBD1 or TRBD2 (5 bases each). V dropped 0 bases and J dropped 0 bases, with 8 bases sitting between them. CDR3 length: 16 amino acids. The germline gives CDR1 KGHSH, CDR2 LQKENI. In nucleotides, the CDR3 is TGTGCCAGCTCACCACCGGGGGTCGCGAACACCGGGGAGCTGTTTTTT. It is translated as CASSPPGVANTGELFF.

The count of this clone is one. This chain joins TRBV18 and TRBJ2-7; TRBD2 aligns across 11 bases. The CDR3 runs 18 residues. The germline CDR1 and CDR2 sequences are KGHSH and LQKENI. The junction had 11 bases not matched to a gene; V was cut back by 2 bases and J by 2 bases. The chain's CDR3 is CASSPFGAATSGAYEQYF. In DNA, the CDR3 is TGTGCCAGCTCACCATTTGGCGCAGCGACTAGCGGGGCCTACGAGCAGTACTTC.

The chain carries TRBV27 and TRBJ1-5, with D unresolved. From germline, CDR1 is MNHEY and CDR2 SMNVEV (reference sequence). CDR3 size: 20 residues. V gave up 5 bases and J gave up 5 bases, with 31 bases separating them. CDR3 nucleotide sequence: TGTGCCAGCAGTCCACGACCTCTCGCGACAACCGCCGAAATGGATCAGCCCCAGCATTTT. Encoded protein: CASSPRPLATTAEMDQPQHF.

The CDR3 sequence: CASSLDVDSGANVLTF. The CDR3 region has the DNA TGTGCCAGCAGCTTGGACGTAGACTCTGGGGCCAACGTCCTGACTTTC. The V call is TRBV7-8, the J call TRBJ2-6; D unresolved. Germline V gives CDR1 SGHVS, CDR2 FQNEAQ. V was pared by 3 bases and J by 0 bases, with 9 bases between. The CDR3 is 16 amino acids.

A few counts support this clone. The J gene is TRBJ1-6, the V gene TRBV18, with TRBD1 as a possible D gene (6 bases). Germline CDR1 reads KGHSH; CDR2 reads LQKENI. CDR3 length: 14 amino acids. Trimming removed 6 bases at V and 10 bases at J, with 16 bases between. As DNA, the CDR3 is TGTGCCAGCTCTCCGGAGCAGGGGCAATCACCCCTCCACTTT. The encoded protein is CASSPEQGQSPLHF.

This chain connects TRBV30 to TRBJ2-2, with a weak D call TRBD1 (6 bases). The CDR3 runs to 15 residues. Trimming shortened V by 0 bases and J by 4 bases, and 12 bases separated the two germline ends. Germline values: CDR1 GTSNPN, CDR2 SVGIG (reference sequence). CDR3 sequence: CAWSVLGTFTGELFF. For the CDR3, the DNA is TGTGCCTGGAGTGTACTCGGGACATTCACCGGGGAGCTGTTTTTT.

The V call is TRBV27, the J call TRBJ2-3; 13 nucleotides line up with TRBD2. The germline gives CDR1 MNHEY, CDR2 SMNVEV (reference sequence). The CDR3 loop spans 16 amino acids. V shed 2 bases and J 4 bases; nucleotides not matched to a gene: 3. CDR3 DNA sequence: TGTGCCAGCAGTTTACGGACTAGCGGGAGCGCAGATACGCAGTATTTT. It yields the protein CASSLRTSGSADTQYF.

The chain recombines TRBV10-3 with TRBJ2-3, with no clear D. This CDR3 contains 11 residues. Trimming pared 4 bases from V and 6 bases from J, leaving 5 bases between. CDR1 ENHRY and CDR2 SYGVKD come from the germline V gene. CDR3 nucleotides: TGTGCCATCAGTGCTGCCGATACGCAGTATTTT. As protein: CAISAADTQYF.

This sequence joins TRBV7-9 and TRBJ1-2, with D perhaps matching TRBD1 (6 bases). Per germline, CDR1 SEHNR and CDR2 FQNEAQ (reference sequence). This CDR3 spans 16 amino acids. Trimming left V 4 bases short and J 6 bases short, with 21 bases between. Here the CDR3 reads CASSSQSRTDSNGYTF. Written as DNA, the CDR3 is TGTGCCAGCAGCTCCCAATCAAGGACAGACTCAAATGGCTACACCTTC.

This sequence joins TRBV7-9 and TRBJ2-1; 8 nucleotides line up with TRBD1. The CDR3 has 15 amino acids. V lost 6 bases and J lost 6; bases outside the gene matches: 10. Germline CDR1 reads SEHNR; CDR2 reads FQNEAQ (reference sequence). The CDR3 loop is CASSSGQGYFNEQFF. As DNA, the CDR3 is TGTGCCAGCAGTTCTGGACAGGGATACTTCAATGAGCAGTTCTTC.

This clone has a handful of counts. The chain links TRBV29-1 to TRBJ2-5, with D tentatively TRBD2 (5 bases). V lost 7 bases to trimming and J lost 3 bases, with 9 bases between them. Germline CDR1 SQVTM, CDR2 ANQGSEA. The CDR3 extends over 11 amino acids. This CDR3 is CSGGLEETQYF. The DNA for the CDR3 is TGCAGCGGCGGGCTTGAAGAGACCCAGTACTTC.

J is TRBJ2-5 and V is TRBV28, with 9 bases that match TRBD1. Losses at the gene ends were 8 bases for V and 6 bases for J; bases not matched to a gene: 10. The CDR3 spans 14 residues. Germline CDR1 MDHEN, CDR2 SYDVKM. DNA for the CDR3: TGTGCCAGCCTTGAGATACAGGGGGCGAAGACCCAGTACTTC. Its protein product is CASLEIQGAKTQYF. The full variable domain, in which reference TRBV28 and TRBJ2-5 provide the parts outside the CDR3, is DVKVTQSSRYLVKRTGEKVFLECVQDMDHENMFWYRQDPGLGLRLIYFSYDVKMKEKGDIPEGYSVSREKKERFSLILESASTNQTSMYLCASLEIQGAKTQYFGPGTRLLVL.

This clone turned up a few times. This sequence joins TRBV5-4 and TRBJ1-6, with 7 positions matching TRBD1. CDR3 length equals 14 residues. Germline lookup yields CDR1 SGHNT and CDR2 YYREEE (reference sequence). The ends lost 4 bases at V and 7 bases at J; junction bases unmatched: 5. The CDR3: CASSPTGLNSPLHF. CDR3 DNA sequence: TGTGCCAGCAGCCCGACAGGGCTCAATTCACCCCTCCACTTT. Together with reference TRBV5-4 and TRBJ1-6, the CDR3 gives the full variable domain: ETGVTQSPTHLIKTRGQQVTLRCSSQSGHNTVSWYQQALGQGPQFIFQYYREEENGRGNFPPRFSGLQFPNYSSELNVNALELDDSALYLCASSPTGLNSPLHFGNGTRLTVT.

This clone was picked up a small number of times. J is TRBJ2-5 and V is TRBV10-3; D perhaps matches TRBD2 (7 bases). Germline V gene data show CDR1 as ENHRY and CDR2 as SYGVKD. Trimming took off 6 bases at V and 3 bases at J, with 26 bases between the two ends. CDR3 size: 18 residues. CDR3 amino acids: CAIRGAIGGGTLKETQYF. DNA for the CDR3: TGTGCCATCAGGGGGGCCATCGGGGGAGGGACCCTGAAAGAGACCCAGTACTTC.

As regards this clone: The same CDR3 is also encoded by other DNA sequences in this sample. The chain couples TRBV5-1 to TRBJ1-1, with 8 bases lining up with TRBD1. CDR3 length: 14 amino acids. J was trimmed by 4 bases and V by 0 bases; bases with no gene match: 2. Germline values: CDR1 SGHRS, CDR2 YFSETQ. The chain's CDR3 is CASSLGTGGTEAFF. The CDR3 nucleotides read TGCGCCAGCAGCTTGGGCACAGGGGGCACTGAAGCTTTCTTT.

This clone was counted between two and nine times. The rearrangement joins TRBV2 to TRBJ1-4; maybe TRBD1 (6 bases). The ends were cut back, 3 bases at V and 7 bases at J, with 15 bases in the middle. The CDR3 loop spans 15 amino acids. Germline CDR1 SNHLY, CDR2 FYNNEI. CDR3 in DNA: TGTGCCAGCAGTGACCCCACAGGGACGGGTGAAAAACTGTTTTTT. Its translation: CASSDPTGTGEKLFF.

V is TRBV5-8 and J is TRBJ2-5; 12 bases are a match to TRBD2. Per germline, CDR1 SGHTS and CDR2 YDEGEE. The CDR3 totals 16 residues. V was clipped by 4 bases and J by 4 bases; unmatched bases: 8. CDR3 nucleotides: TGTGCCAGCAGCAGCGGGACTAGCGGGTGGACAGAGACCCAGTACTTC. It codes for CASSSGTSGWTETQYF.

This chain joins TRBV29-1 and TRBJ2-1, with 7 bases that match TRBD1. CDR1 and CDR2 (germline): SQVTM, ANQGSEA. With V trimmed by 6 bases and J by 5 bases, 1 base remained unmatched. This CDR3 comprises 11 residues. The CDR3 nucleotides read TGCAGCGTGGGGACAGACAATGAGCAGTTCTTC. Its protein product is CSVGTDNEQFF.

This sequence joins TRBV2 and TRBJ2-7, with no clear D. This CDR3 is 15 amino acids long. V was clipped by 1 base and J by 2 bases, with 12 bases between them. CDR1 is SNHLY and CDR2 is FYNNEI in the germline V gene. The CDR3: CASSEGTLKAYEQYF. DNA for the CDR3: TGTGCCAGCAGTGAAGGGACGTTAAAAGCCTACGAGCAGTACTTC.

The chain combines TRBV5-1 with TRBJ2-7, with D possibly matching TRBD1 (5 bases). With 4 bases removed from V and 2 bases from J, the gap between germline ends came to 10 bases. The CDR3 spans 13 residues. Germline V gene sequence: CDR1 SGHRS, CDR2 YFSETQ. CDR3: CASSTLGPYEQYF. The CDR3 coding sequence is TGCGCCAGCAGCACCTTGGGGCCCTACGAGCAGTACTTC.

The chain joins TRBV29-1 to TRBJ2-3; D is possibly TRBD2 (6 bases). V gave up 2 bases and J gave up 0 bases, with 15 bases separating them. CDR1 SQVTM and CDR2 ANQGSEA come from the germline V gene. The CDR3 contains 16 residues. The chain's CDR3 is CSVETKTGVSTDTQYF. The CDR3 DNA reads as TGCAGCGTTGAAACGAAAACGGGAGTAAGCACAGATACGCAGTATTTT.

This clone was seen a single time. This rearrangement joins TRBV28 to TRBJ2-1; TRBD2 is a possible D gene (6 bases). The germline V and J ends were trimmed by 7 bases and 6 bases, with 19 bases remaining between them. Germline V gene data show CDR1 as MDHEN and CDR2 as SYDVKM. There are 15 residues in the CDR3. The CDR3 spells CASTRLGAEGNEQFF. Written as DNA, the CDR3 is TGTGCCAGCACCAGACTAGGAGCGGAAGGCAATGAGCAGTTCTTC. Variable domain in full (rest from reference TRBV28 and TRBJ2-1): DVKVTQSSRYLVKRTGEKVFLECVQDMDHENMFWYRQDPGLGLRLIYFSYDVKMKEKGDIPEGYSVSREKKERFSLILESASTNQTSMYLCASTRLGAEGNEQFFGPGTRLTVL.

This clone was observed a few times. The chain links TRBV29-1 to TRBJ2-1, with TRBD1 matching over 7 bases. This CDR3 comprises 12 residues. Germline trimming cut 7 bases from V and 10 bases from J; bases unmatched to any gene: 10. Germline V gene lookup returns CDR1 SQVTM and CDR2 ANQGSEA. The CDR3 protein is CSGEGAGREQFF. The CDR3, as DNA: TGCAGCGGAGAGGGGGCCGGACGAGAGCAGTTCTTC.

This clone was counted a few times. The chain has TRBV5-1 and TRBJ1-1; 9 bases agree with TRBD1. The CDR3 is 15 residues long. Germline assignment: CDR1 SGHRS and CDR2 YFSETQ. V gave up 0 bases and J gave up 4 bases; unmatched junction bases: 4. Here the CDR3 reads CASSLGDREVTEAFF. The CDR3 nucleotides read TGCGCCAGCAGCTTGGGGGACAGGGAGGTCACTGAAGCTTTCTTT.

The V gene is TRBV6-6, the J gene TRBJ1-5; the match to TRBD1 covers 9 bases. V trimming: 8 bases; J trimming: 0 bases; junction bases outside the gene matches: 2. The CDR3 totals 14 residues. Germline CDR1 is MNHNY and CDR2 is SVGAGI (reference sequence). This CDR3 is CASGTGYSNQPQHF. In DNA, the CDR3 is TGTGCCAGCGGGACAGGGTATAGCAATCAGCCCCAGCATTTT.

J is TRBJ2-3 and V is TRBV4-3, with a possible D match to TRBD2 (6 bases). The CDR3 contains 15 residues. Per germline, CDR1 LGHNA and CDR2 YSLEER. V gave up 0 bases and J gave up 2 bases, with 9 bases separating them. Written as DNA, the CDR3 is TGCGCCAGCAGCCAAGACGCGGGACCCACAGATACGCAGTATTTT. Amino acids: CASSQDAGPTDTQYF.